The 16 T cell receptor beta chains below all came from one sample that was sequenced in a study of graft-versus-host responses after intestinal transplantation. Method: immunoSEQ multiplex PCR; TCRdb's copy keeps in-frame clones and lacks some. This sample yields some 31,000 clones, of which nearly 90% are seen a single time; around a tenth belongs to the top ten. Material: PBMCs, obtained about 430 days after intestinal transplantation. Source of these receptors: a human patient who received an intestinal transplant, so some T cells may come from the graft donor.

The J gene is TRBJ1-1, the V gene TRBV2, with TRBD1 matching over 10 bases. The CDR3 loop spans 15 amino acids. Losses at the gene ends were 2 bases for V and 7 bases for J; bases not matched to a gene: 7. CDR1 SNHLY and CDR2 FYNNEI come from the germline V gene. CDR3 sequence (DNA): TGTGCCAGCAGTGAATGGGGGACAGGGGACCGTGAAGCTTTCTTT. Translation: CASSEWGTGDREAFF.

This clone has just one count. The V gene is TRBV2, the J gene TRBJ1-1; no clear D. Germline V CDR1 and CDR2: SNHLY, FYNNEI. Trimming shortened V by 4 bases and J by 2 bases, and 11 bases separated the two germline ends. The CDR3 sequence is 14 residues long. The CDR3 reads CASSVRGINTEAFF. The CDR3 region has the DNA TGTGCCAGCAGTGTCAGAGGGATTAACACTGAAGCTTTCTTT.

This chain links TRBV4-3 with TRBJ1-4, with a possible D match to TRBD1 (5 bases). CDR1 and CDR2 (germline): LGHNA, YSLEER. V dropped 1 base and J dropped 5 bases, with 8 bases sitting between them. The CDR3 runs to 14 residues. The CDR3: CASSQGGGNEKLFF. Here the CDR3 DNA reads TGCGCCAGCAGCCAAGGCGGGGGAAATGAAAAACTGTTTTTT.

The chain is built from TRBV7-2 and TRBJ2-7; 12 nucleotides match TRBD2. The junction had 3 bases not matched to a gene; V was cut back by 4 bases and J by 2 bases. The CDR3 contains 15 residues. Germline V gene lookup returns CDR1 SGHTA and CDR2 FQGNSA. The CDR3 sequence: CASSWTSGDPYEQYF. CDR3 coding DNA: TGTGCCAGCAGCTGGACTAGCGGGGATCCCTACGAGCAGTACTTC.

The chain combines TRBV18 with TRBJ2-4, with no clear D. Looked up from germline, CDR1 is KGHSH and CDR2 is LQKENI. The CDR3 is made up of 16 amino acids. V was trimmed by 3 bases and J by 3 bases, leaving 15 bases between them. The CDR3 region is CASSPPVSVVKNIQYF. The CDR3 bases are TGTGCCAGCTCACCCCCAGTCTCAGTGGTCAAAAACATTCAGTACTTC. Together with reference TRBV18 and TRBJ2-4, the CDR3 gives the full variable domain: NAGVMQNPRHLVRRRGQEARLRCSPMKGHSHVYWYRQLPEEGLKFMVYLQKENIIDESGMPKERFSAEFPKEGPSILRIQQVVRGDSAAYFCASSPPVSVVKNIQYFGAGTRLSVL.

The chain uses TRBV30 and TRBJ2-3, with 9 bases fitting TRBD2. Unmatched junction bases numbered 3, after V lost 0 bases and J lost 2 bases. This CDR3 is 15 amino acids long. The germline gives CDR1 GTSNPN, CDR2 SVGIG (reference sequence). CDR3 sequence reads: CAWSVAGGLTDTQYF. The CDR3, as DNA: TGTGCCTGGAGTGTAGCGGGGGGCCTCACAGATACGCAGTATTTT.

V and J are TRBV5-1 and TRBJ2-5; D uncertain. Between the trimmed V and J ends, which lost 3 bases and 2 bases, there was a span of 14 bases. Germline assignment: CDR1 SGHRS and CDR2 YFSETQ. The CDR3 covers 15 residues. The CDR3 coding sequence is TGCGCCAGCAGCTCGATGACTCTACGACAAGAGACCCAGTACTTC. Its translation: CASSSMTLRQETQYF.

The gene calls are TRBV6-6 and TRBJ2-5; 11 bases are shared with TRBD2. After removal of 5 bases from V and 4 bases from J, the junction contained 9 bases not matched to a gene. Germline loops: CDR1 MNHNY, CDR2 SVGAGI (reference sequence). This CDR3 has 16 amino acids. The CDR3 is CASSRGLAVEGETQYF. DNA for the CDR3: TGTGCCAGCAGTAGGGGACTAGCGGTCGAGGGAGAGACCCAGTACTTC.

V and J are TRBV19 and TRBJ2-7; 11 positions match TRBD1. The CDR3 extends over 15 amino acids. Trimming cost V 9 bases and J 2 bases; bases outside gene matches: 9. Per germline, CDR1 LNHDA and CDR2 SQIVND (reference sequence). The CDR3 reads CARYFPGQGAYEQYF. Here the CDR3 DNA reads TGTGCCAGGTACTTCCCGGGACAGGGGGCCTACGAGCAGTACTTC.

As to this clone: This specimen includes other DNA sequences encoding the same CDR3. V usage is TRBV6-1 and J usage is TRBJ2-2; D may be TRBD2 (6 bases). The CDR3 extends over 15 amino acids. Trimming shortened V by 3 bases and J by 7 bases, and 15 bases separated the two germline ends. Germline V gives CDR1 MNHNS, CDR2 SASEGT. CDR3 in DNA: TGTGCCAGCAGTGAGGGGGGTCAGGGCTGCGGGGAGCTGTTTTTT. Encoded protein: CASSEGGQGCGELFF.

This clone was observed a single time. DNA for the CDR3: TGTGCCAGCAGTGGACAGGGACGGAGCAATCAGCCCCAGCATTTT. Amino acid sequence: CASSGQGRSNQPQHF. This sequence joins TRBV2 and TRBJ1-5; 7 bases are shared with TRBD1. Germline lookup yields CDR1 SNHLY and CDR2 FYNNEI. The CDR3 totals 15 residues. Unmatched junction bases numbered 4, after V lost 4 bases and J lost 1 base. The variable domain in full, completed from reference TRBV2 and TRBJ1-5, reads EPEVTQTPSHQVTQMGQEVILRCVPISNHLYFYWYRQILGQKVEFLVSFYNNEISEKSEIFDDQFSVERPDGSNFTLKIRSTKLEDSAMYFCASSGQGRSNQPQHFGDGTRLSIL.

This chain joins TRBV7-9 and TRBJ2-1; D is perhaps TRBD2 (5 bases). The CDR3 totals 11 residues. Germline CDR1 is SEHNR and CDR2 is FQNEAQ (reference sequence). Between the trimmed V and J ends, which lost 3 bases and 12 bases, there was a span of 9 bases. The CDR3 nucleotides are TGTGCCAGCAGCTTTGCGGGTGCGCAGTTCTTC. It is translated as CASSFAGAQFF.

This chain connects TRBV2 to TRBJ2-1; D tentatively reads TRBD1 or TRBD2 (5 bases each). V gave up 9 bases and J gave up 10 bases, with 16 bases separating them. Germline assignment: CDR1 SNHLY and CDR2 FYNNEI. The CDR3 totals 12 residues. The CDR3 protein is CARGRRSWEQFF. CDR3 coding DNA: TGTGCCAGGGGACGACGGAGTTGGGAGCAGTTCTTC. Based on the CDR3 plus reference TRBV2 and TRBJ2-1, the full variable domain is EPEVTQTPSHQVTQMGQEVILRCVPISNHLYFYWYRQILGQKVEFLVSFYNNEISEKSEIFDDQFSVERPDGSNFTLKIRSTKLEDSAMYFCARGRRSWEQFFGPGTRLTVL.

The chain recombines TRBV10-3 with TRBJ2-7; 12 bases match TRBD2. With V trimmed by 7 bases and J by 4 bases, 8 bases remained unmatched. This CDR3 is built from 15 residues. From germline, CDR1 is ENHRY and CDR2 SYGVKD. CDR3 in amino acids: CAINSGTSGRYEQYF. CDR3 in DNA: TGTGCCATCAATTCCGGGACTAGCGGGCGGTACGAGCAGTACTTC.

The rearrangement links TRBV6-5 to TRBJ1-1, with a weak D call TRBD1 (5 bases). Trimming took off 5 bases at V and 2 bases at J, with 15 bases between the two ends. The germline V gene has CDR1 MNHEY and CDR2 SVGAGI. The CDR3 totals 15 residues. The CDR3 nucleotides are TGTGCCAGCAGTCTCCTGGGGCCGGGCAACACTGAAGCTTTCTTT. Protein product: CASSLLGPGNTEAFF.

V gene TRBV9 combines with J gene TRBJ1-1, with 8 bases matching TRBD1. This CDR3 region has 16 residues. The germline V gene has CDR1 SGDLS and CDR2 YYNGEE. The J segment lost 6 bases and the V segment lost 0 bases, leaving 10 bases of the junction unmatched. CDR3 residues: CASSVAGGALAAEAFF. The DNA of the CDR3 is TGTGCCAGCAGCGTAGCAGGGGGCGCTTTAGCGGCTGAAGCTTTCTTT. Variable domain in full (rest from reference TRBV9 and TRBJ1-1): DSGVTQTPKHLITATGQRVTLRCSPRSGDLSVYWYQQSLDQGLQFLIQYYNGEERAKGNILERFSAQQFPDLHSELNLSSLELGDSALYFCASSVAGGALAAEAFFGQGTRLTVV.